This T cell receptor beta chain was obtained from a study of shared clonotypes between healthy human individuals. Looking at the study overall: Three plates were used per donor for CD4 naive, three for CD4 memory, two for CD8 naive and one for CD8 memory. Points from the study as a whole: It was the non-shared clonotypes that had lower generation probabilities than clonotypes shared by all four donors.

Every immunoSEQ plate was one replicate of a subset's evenly spread DNA. Measured with immunoSEQ multiplex PCR; TCRdb has only the in-frame clones, and not every one. Among about 1 million clones, 75% to 80% were seen once, and the ten largest hold 0.5% to 0.6%. In germline, CDR1 is SGHTA, CDR2 FQGNSA. The CDR3 runs 16 residues. Trimming cost V 5 bases and J 4 bases; bases outside gene matches: 11. In the case of this clone: Its antigen remains unknown.

The clonotype comes from a man aged 18 to 30 in good health. Some clones in this sample may be carry-over from other donors' samples. Sequencing used memory CD4+ T cells from PBMCs. This sample's subset: CD45RA-negative fraction. V and J are TRBV7-2 and TRBJ2-3, with 8 bases fitting TRBD2. CDR3 sequence: CASSPRTSFRADTQYF. In DNA form, the CDR3 reads TGTGCCAGCAGCCCAAGGACTAGCTTTCGGGCAGATACGCAGTATTTT.